The clone carrying this TCR beta chain has only one observation. There are 13 residues in the CDR3. CDR1 and CDR2 (germline): SNHLY, FYNNEI. Trimming took off 2 bases at V and 0 bases at J, with 4 bases between the two ends. The entry originates in a study of blood T cell repertoires in COVID-19. On the study more broadly: PBMCs, B-cell-depleted T cells, or T cells provided the cDNA or gDNA that made up the material.

In the original analysis: By means of reference gene primer amplification, nucleated cell counts were estimated. Generated by immunoSEQ multiplex PCR, the TCRdb table keeps only in-frame clones and is missing some. D and trimming were read from the DNA, whereas the V and J calls and clone size are those reported in that table. The table lists about 230,000 clones, approximately 80% of them singletons. The sequenced material came from peripheral blood. The receptor comes from a woman aged 40 to 50 who had recovered from COVID-19. The chain has TRBV2 and TRBJ1-1, with no clear D. The DNA for the CDR3 is TGTGCCAGCAGTGAATACATGAACACTGAAGCTTTCTTT. As protein: CASSEYMNTEAFF.